The next 18 T cell receptor beta chains were all read from a single sample in a study of CD8 T cells in Susac syndrome. The RNA, roughly 0.5 to 1 ug, was put through reverse transcription using random hexamers. MiXCR, applied by TCRdb to the immunoSEQ multiplex PCR reads, yields one record per CDR3 protein. Found here are some 150,000 distinct CDR3 sequences, approximately 94% of them singletons; the top ten hold nearly 0.085%. The source material was CD4+ T cells from PBMCs. All receptors derive from a human donor in good health.

The V call is TRBV7-6, the J call TRBJ2-7, with 12 bases matching TRBD2. The CDR3 sequence is 15 residues long. J was trimmed by 3 bases and V by 4 bases; bases with no gene match: 4. The germline gives CDR1 SGHVS, CDR2 FNYEAQ. This chain's CDR3 is CASSSQTSGSYEQYF. DNA for the CDR3: TGTGCCAGCAGCTCTCAGACTAGCGGGAGCTACGAGCAGTACTTC.

V is TRBV10-2 and J is TRBJ2-3; D is unclear. Germline V CDR1 and CDR2: WSHSY, SAAADI. The V gene lost 10 bases and the J gene lost 2 bases, with 7 bases spanning the gap. CDR3 size: 11 residues. The DNA for the CDR3 is TGCGCCACTACTCCCACAGATACGCAGTATTTT. Residues: CATTPTDTQYF.

The J gene is TRBJ1-5, the V gene TRBV6-5, with D hard to call. Germline CDR1 and CDR2: MNHEY and SVGAGI. V was cut by 4 bases and J by 5 bases, with 18 bases left in between. CDR3 length equals 16 residues. The DNA of the CDR3 is TGTGCCAGCAGTTTAAGGGTCCGGGCAGAAGATCAGCCCCAGCATTTT. Protein: CASSLRVRAEDQPQHF.

The chain combines TRBV18 with TRBJ1-2, with a tentative D call TRBD1 (5 bases). V was shortened by 3 bases and J by 3 bases, with 14 bases between the two germline ends. Germline lookup yields CDR1 KGHSH and CDR2 LQKENI. This CDR3 spans 15 amino acids. Here the CDR3 DNA reads TGTGCCAGCTCACCCGGGGCAGGCCCCCACTATGGCTACACCTTC. Its translation is CASSPGAGPHYGYTF.

V is TRBV7-3 and J is TRBJ2-2, with 9 nucleotides matching TRBD1. V shed 4 bases, J shed 5 bases, and the junction held 2 bases outside the gene matches. From germline, CDR1 is SGHTA and CDR2 FQGTGA. The CDR3 contains 14 residues. The CDR3 sequence is CASSSTGGTGELFF. The DNA for the CDR3 is TGTGCCAGCAGCTCGACAGGGGGTACCGGGGAGCTGTTTTTT.

V usage is TRBV18 and J usage is TRBJ2-5, with TRBD2 as a possible D gene (5 bases). Germline values: CDR1 KGHSH, CDR2 LQKENI. This CDR3 is built from 15 residues. V lost 1 base to trimming and J lost 0 bases, with 9 bases between them. The CDR3 loop is CASSPQFGNQETQYF. The CDR3 nucleotides are TGTGCCAGCTCACCACAATTCGGGAACCAAGAGACCCAGTACTTC.

The J gene is TRBJ2-3, the V gene TRBV27; a weak D match, TRBD2 (6 bases). The V and J ends lost 3 bases and 3 bases respectively, with 10 bases between them. CDR1 MNHEY and CDR2 SMNVEV come from the germline V gene (reference sequence). The CDR3 spans 14 residues. CDR3 residues: CASSFWGETDTQYF. CDR3 bases: TGTGCCAGCAGTTTTTGGGGGGAGACAGATACGCAGTATTTT.

The chain recombines TRBV12-3 or TRBV12-4 with TRBJ1-4; D unresolved. Deletions cut 3 bases from V and 0 bases from J, with 8 bases between. The CDR3 has 15 amino acids. CDR3 DNA sequence: TGTGCCAGCAGTTTTCAGCTTGCAACTAATGAAAAACTGTTTTTT. Translating gives CASSFQLATNEKLFF.

This clonotype has just one count. Written as DNA, the CDR3 is TGTGCCAGCAGCTTATTTGAGGGGTTGAACACTGAAGCTTTCTTT. Encoded protein: CASSLFEGLNTEAFF. The rearrangement joins TRBV7-8 to TRBJ1-1, with a weak D call TRBD1 (5 bases). This CDR3 comprises 15 residues. The V gene's germline CDR1 is SGHVS and CDR2 FQNEAQ. V lost 2 bases and J 0 bases, leaving 10 bases between the germline ends.

CDR3 coding DNA: TGTGCCAGTAGTATTACGGCGAACACCGGGGAGCTGTTTTTT. Its protein product is CASSITANTGELFF. This sequence joins TRBV19 and TRBJ2-2, with D unresolved. V lost 3 bases and J 0 bases, leaving 5 bases between the germline ends. The CDR3 sequence is 14 residues long. Germline lookup yields CDR1 LNHDA and CDR2 SQIVND (reference sequence). The whole variable domain, filled in from reference TRBV19 and TRBJ2-2, reads DGGITQSPKYLFRKEGQNVTLSCEQNLNHDAMYWYRQDPGQGLRLIYYSQIVNDFQKGDIAEGYSVSREKKESFPLTVTSAQKNPTAFYLCASSITANTGELFFGEGSRLTVL.

This chain uses TRBV20-1 with TRBJ1-1; TRBD1 is a possible D gene (5 bases). The length of the CDR3 is 13 residues. The V gene lost 6 bases and the J gene lost 5 bases, with 16 bases spanning the gap. Germline lookup yields CDR1 DFQATT and CDR2 SNEGSKA (reference sequence). The CDR3 coding sequence is TGCAGTGCCCTGCGGGCAGGGAAGACTGAAGCTTTCTTT. Protein sequence: CSALRAGKTEAFF.

The gene calls are TRBV5-1 and TRBJ1-1, with 10 bases lining up with TRBD1. The germline gives CDR1 SGHRS, CDR2 YFSETQ. The V segment lost 4 bases and the J segment 4 bases; nucleotides outside the gene matches: 7. The CDR3 runs to 15 residues. The DNA of the CDR3 is TGCGCCAGCAGCATTTCGGACAGGGGGTTCACTGAAGCTTTCTTT. Residues: CASSISDRGFTEAFF.

The chain combines TRBV20-1 with TRBJ2-2; D unresolved. Trimming removed 3 bases at V and 3 bases at J, with 11 bases between. The germline V gene has CDR1 DFQATT and CDR2 SNEGSKA (reference sequence). The CDR3 covers 14 residues. Here the CDR3 reads CSASNPTDTGELFF. The CDR3 DNA is TGCAGTGCTAGTAACCCGACGGACACCGGGGAGCTGTTTTTT.

The V and J genes are TRBV7-3 and TRBJ1-6; 7 bases are a match to TRBD1. The CDR3 length is 14 residues. Per the germline V gene, CDR1 is SGHTA and CDR2 is FQGTGA. Trimming removed 2 bases from V and 8 bases from J; junction bases left unmatched: 3. CDR3 nucleotide sequence: TGTGCCAGCAGCTTAGGGACAGCGGATTCACCCCTCCACTTT. It is translated as CASSLGTADSPLHF.

V gene TRBV2 combines with J gene TRBJ1-3; no firm D call. The germline V gene encodes CDR1 SNHLY and CDR2 FYNNEI. Trimming left V 4 bases short and J 0 bases short, with 4 bases between. The CDR3 runs 13 residues. The CDR3 region is CASSVDSGNTIYF. The CDR3 nucleotides are TGTGCCAGCAGTGTTGACTCTGGAAACACCATATATTTT.

V and J are TRBV2 and TRBJ2-5; D unclear. Deletions cut 4 bases from V and 13 bases from J, with 13 bases between. This CDR3 region has 11 residues. Looked up from germline, CDR1 is SNHLY and CDR2 is FYNNEI. CDR3 protein: CASSVLTERYF. In nucleotides, the CDR3 is TGTGCCAGCAGTGTGTTAACCGAGAGGTACTTC.

V is TRBV25-1 and J is TRBJ2-5; tentative D call: TRBD1 (6 bases). Looked up from germline, CDR1 is MGHDK and CDR2 is SYGVNS. CDR3 length: 14 amino acids. V was clipped by 4 bases and J by 1 base, with 10 bases between them. In nucleotides, the CDR3 is TGTGCCAGCAGTGGGACAGATTCCCAAGAGACCCAGTACTTC. It codes for CASSGTDSQETQYF. Combining the CDR3 with reference TRBV25-1 and TRBJ2-5 gives the whole variable domain EADIYQTPRYLVIGTGKKITLECSQTMGHDKMYWYQQDPGMELHLIHYSYGVNSTEKGDLSSESTVSRIRTEHFPLTLESARPSHTSQYLCASSGTDSQETQYFGPGTRLLVL.

The V and J genes are TRBV7-2 and TRBJ2-7, with D hard to call. V was pared by 5 bases and J by 0 bases, with 17 bases between. Germline V CDR1 and CDR2: SGHTA, FQGNSA. The CDR3 extends over 16 amino acids. As DNA, the CDR3 is TGTGCCAGCAGCCCCCGGTGGAATATGCTCTCCTACGAGCAGTACTTC. Protein sequence: CASSPRWNMLSYEQYF.